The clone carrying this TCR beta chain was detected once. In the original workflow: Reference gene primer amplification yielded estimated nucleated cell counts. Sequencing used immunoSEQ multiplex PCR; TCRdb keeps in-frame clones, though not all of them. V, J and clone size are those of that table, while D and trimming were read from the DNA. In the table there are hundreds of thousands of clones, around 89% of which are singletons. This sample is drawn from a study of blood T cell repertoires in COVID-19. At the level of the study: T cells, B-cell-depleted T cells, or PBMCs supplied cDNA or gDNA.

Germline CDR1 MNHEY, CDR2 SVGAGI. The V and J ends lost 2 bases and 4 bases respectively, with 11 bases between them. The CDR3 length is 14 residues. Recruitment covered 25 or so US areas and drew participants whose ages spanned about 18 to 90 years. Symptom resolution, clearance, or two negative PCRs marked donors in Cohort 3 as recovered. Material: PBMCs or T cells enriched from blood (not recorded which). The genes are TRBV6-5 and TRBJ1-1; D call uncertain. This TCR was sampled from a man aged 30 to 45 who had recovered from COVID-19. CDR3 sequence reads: CASSYDSLVTEAFF. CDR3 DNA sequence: TGTGCCAGCAGTTACGACTCTTTGGTCACTGAAGCTTTCTTT.